One and the same sample provided the 4 T cell receptor beta chains below, sequenced in a study of blood T cell repertoires in COVID-19. The protocol was immunoSEQ multiplex PCR, while the TCRdb copy is restricted to in-frame clones and leaves out a portion. The sample lists 150,000 to 200,000 clones, about 85% occurring once. The sequencing sample was made of PBMCs or T cells enriched from blood (not recorded which). These receptors originate from a woman in her forties in a cohort exposed to, infected with or recovered from COVID-19 (not recorded which).

The chain combines TRBV7-9 with TRBJ1-2; 7 bases are shared with TRBD1. The CDR3 sequence is 15 residues long. CDR1 is SEHNR and CDR2 is FQNEAQ in the germline V gene (reference sequence). Germline trimming cut 0 bases from V and 8 bases from J; bases unmatched to any gene: 9. The CDR3 DNA follows: TGTGCCAGCAGCTTAGCAAGGGACAGCACGGGAGGCTACACCTTC. Its protein is CASSLARDSTGGYTF.

This sequence joins TRBV3-1 (or the pseudogene TRBV3-2) and TRBJ2-2; D is perhaps TRBD2 (6 bases). This CDR3 contains 16 residues. The germline CDR1 and CDR2 sequences are LGHDT and YNNKEL (reference sequence). V dropped 3 bases and J dropped 2 bases, with 13 bases sitting between them. The CDR3 region is CASSHPGTPNTGELFF. In DNA, the CDR3 is TGTGCCAGCAGCCATCCCGGGACTCCTAACACCGGGGAGCTGTTTTTT.

The CDR3, as DNA: TGCAGCGTTGAACAGGGTAGTGAAAAACTGTTTTTT. The encoded protein is CSVEQGSEKLFF. V is TRBV29-1 and J is TRBJ1-4, with D perhaps TRBD1 (5 bases). The CDR3 sequence is 12 residues long. Trimming removed 2 bases at V and 7 bases at J, with 8 bases between. Per the germline V gene, CDR1 is SQVTM and CDR2 is ANQGSEA.

The chain is built from TRBV12-5 and TRBJ1-2; 9 positions agree with TRBD1. Germline CDR1 and CDR2: LGHNT and FRNRAP. The CDR3 runs to 13 residues. The V segment lost 1 base and the J segment 8 bases; nucleotides outside the gene matches: 2. This CDR3 is CASGLGTGDGYTF. DNA of the CDR3: TGTGCTAGTGGTTTGGGGACAGGGGACGGCTACACCTTC.